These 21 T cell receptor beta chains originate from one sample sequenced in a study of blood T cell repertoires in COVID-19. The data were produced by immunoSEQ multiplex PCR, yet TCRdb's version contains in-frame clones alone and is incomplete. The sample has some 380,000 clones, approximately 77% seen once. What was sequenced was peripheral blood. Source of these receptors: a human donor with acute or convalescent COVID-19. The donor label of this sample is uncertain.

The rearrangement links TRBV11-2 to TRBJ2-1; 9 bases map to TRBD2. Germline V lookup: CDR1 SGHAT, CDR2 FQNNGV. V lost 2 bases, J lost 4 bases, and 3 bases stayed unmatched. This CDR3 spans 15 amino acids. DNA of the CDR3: TGTGCCAGCAGCTTACGACTAGCGGAATACAATGAGCAGTTCTTC. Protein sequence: CASSLRLAEYNEQFF.

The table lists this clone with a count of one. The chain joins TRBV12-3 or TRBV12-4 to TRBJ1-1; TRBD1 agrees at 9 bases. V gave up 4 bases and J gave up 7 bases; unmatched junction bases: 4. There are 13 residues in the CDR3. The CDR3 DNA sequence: TGTGCCAGCAGTTCGACGGGACAGGGTGAAGCTTTCTTT. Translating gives CASSSTGQGEAFF.

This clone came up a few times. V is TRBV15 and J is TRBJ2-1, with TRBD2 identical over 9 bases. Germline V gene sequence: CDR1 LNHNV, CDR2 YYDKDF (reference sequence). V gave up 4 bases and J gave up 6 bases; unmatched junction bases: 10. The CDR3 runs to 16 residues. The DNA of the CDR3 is TGTGCCACCAGCACATTAGCGGGAGAGGGTGTCAATGAGCAGTTCTTC. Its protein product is CATSTLAGEGVNEQFF.

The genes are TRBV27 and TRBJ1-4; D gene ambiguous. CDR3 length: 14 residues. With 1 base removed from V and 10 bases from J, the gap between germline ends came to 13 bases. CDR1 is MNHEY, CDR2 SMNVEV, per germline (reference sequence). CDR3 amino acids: CASSLFPGDRKLFF. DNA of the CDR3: TGTGCCAGCAGTTTATTTCCGGGTGACCGAAAACTGTTTTTT. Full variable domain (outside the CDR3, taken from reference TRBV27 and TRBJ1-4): EAQVTQNPRYLITVTGKKLTVTCSQNMNHEYMSWYRQDPGLGLRQIYYSMNVEVTDKGDVPEGYKVSRKEKRNFPLILESPSPNQTSLYFCASSLFPGDRKLFFGSGTQLSVL.

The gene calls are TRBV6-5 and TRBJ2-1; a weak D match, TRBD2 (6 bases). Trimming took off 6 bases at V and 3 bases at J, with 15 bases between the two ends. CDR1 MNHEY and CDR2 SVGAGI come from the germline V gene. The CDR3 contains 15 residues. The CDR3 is CASRTTSLDYNEQFF. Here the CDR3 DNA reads TGTGCCAGCAGGACAACTAGCTTGGACTACAATGAGCAGTTCTTC.

The CDR3 DNA sequence: TGTGCCTGGAGCGAAGGGGTCCCCGGCACTGAAGCTTTCTTT. As protein: CAWSEGVPGTEAFF. The chain joins TRBV30 to TRBJ1-1; weak D call: TRBD1 (5 bases). Trimming pared 3 bases from V and 4 bases from J, leaving 15 bases between. CDR1 and CDR2 from the germline V gene are GTSNPN and SVGIG (reference sequence). This CDR3 contains 14 residues.

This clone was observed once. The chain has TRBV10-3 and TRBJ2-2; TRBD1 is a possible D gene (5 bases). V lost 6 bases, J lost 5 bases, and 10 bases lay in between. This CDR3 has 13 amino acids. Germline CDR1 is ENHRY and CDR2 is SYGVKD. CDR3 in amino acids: CAIRGQGTGELFF. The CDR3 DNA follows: TGTGCCATCAGAGGGCAGGGAACCGGGGAGCTGTTTTTT.

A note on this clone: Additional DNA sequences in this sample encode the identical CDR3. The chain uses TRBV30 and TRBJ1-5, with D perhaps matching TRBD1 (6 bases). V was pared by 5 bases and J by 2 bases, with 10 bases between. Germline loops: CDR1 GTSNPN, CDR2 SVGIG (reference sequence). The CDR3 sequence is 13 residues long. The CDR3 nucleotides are TGTGCCTGGTCGGGACAAGGCAATCAGCCCCAGCATTTT. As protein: CAWSGQGNQPQHF.

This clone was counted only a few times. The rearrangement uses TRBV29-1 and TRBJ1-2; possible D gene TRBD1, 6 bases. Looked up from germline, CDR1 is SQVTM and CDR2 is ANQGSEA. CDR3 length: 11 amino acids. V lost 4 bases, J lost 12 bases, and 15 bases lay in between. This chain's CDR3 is CSVGTALSNTF. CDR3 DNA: TGCAGCGTTGGGACAGCTCTCAGTAACACCTTC. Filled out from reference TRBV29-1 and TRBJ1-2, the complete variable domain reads SAVISQKPSRDICQRGTSLTIQCQVDSQVTMMFWYRQQPGQSLTLIATANQGSEATYESGFVIDKFPISRPNLTFSTLTVSNMSPEDSSIYLCSVGTALSNTFGSGTRLTVV.

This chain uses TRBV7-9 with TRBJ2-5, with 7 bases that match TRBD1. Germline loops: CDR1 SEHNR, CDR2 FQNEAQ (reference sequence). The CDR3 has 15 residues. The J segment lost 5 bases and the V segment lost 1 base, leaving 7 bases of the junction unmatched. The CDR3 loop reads CASSLGQGMGETQYF. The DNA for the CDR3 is TGTGCCAGCAGCTTAGGACAGGGTATGGGGGAGACCCAGTACTTC.

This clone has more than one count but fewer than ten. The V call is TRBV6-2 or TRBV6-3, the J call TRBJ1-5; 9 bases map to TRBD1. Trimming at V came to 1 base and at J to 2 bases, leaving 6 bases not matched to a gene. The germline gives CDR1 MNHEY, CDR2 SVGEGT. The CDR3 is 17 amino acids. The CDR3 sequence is CASSYWGQGGGNQPQHF. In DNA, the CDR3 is TGTGCCAGCAGTTACTGGGGACAGGGAGGGGGCAATCAGCCCCAGCATTTT.

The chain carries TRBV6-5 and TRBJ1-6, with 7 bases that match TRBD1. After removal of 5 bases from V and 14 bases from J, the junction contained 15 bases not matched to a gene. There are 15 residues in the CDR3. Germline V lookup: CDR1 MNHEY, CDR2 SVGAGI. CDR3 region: CASSTPGQPPFTLHF. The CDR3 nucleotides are TGTGCCAGCAGTACCCCGGGACAGCCTCCTTTCACCCTCCACTTT.

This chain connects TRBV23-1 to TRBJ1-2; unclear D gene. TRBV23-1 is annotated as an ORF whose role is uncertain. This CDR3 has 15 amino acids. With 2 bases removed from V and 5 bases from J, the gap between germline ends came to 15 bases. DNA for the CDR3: TGCGCCAGCAGTCAACCCGAGGGTTGTCATTATGGCTACACCTTC. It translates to CASSQPEGCHYGYTF.

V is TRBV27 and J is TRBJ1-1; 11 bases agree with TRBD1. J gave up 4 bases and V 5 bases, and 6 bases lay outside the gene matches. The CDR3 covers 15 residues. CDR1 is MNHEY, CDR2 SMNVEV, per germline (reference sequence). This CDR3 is CASSPRTGGFTEAFF. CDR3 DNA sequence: TGTGCCAGCAGTCCGAGGACAGGGGGCTTCACTGAAGCTTTCTTT.

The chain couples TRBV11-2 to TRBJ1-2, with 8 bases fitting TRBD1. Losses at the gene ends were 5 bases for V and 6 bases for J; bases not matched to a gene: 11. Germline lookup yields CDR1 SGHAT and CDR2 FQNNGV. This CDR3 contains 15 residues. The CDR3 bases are TGTGCCAGCAGCCGAAACAGGGGGGGAAGAAATGGCTACACCTTC. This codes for CASSRNRGGRNGYTF.

CDR3 protein: CASSTRQGGSPLHF. CDR3 DNA sequence: TGCGCCAGCAGCACCCGACAGGGAGGTTCACCCCTCCACTTT. This chain uses TRBV5-1 with TRBJ1-6, with TRBD1 matching 7 bases. J lost 9 bases, V lost 4 bases, and 7 bases had no gene match. Germline V gene sequence: CDR1 SGHRS, CDR2 YFSETQ. CDR3 length equals 14 residues.

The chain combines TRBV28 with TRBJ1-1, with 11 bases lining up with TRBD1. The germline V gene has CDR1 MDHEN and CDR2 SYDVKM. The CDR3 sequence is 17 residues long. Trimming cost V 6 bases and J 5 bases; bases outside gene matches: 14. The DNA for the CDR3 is TGTGCCAGCAGCTTAATCCCGGGACAGGGGGGTTGGACTGAAGCTTTCTTT. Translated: CASSLIPGQGGWTEAFF. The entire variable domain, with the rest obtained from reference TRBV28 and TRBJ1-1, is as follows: DVKVTQSSRYLVKRTGEKVFLECVQDMDHENMFWYRQDPGLGLRLIYFSYDVKMKEKGDIPEGYSVSREKKERFSLILESASTNQTSMYLCASSLIPGQGGWTEAFFGQGTRLTVV.

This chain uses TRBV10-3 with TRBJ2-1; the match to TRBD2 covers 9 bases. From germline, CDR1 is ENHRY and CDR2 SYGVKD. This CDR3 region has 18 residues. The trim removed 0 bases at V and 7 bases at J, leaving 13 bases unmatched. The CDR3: CAISESSSGRFVKNEQFF. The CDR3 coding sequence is TGTGCCATCAGTGAGTCGAGTAGCGGGAGATTTGTCAAGAATGAGCAGTTCTTC.

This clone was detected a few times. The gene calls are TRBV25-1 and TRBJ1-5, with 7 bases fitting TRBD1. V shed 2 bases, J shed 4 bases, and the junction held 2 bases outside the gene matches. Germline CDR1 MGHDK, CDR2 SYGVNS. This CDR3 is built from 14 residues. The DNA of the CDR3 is TGTGCCAGCAGTGAAGAGGACAGGAATCAGCCCCAGCATTTT. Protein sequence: CASSEEDRNQPQHF.

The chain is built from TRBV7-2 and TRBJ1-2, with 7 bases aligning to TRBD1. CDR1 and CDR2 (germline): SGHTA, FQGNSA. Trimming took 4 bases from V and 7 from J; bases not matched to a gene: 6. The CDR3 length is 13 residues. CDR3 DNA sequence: TGTGCCAGCAGCTGGACAGGATTGGGTGGCTACACCTTC. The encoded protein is CASSWTGLGGYTF.

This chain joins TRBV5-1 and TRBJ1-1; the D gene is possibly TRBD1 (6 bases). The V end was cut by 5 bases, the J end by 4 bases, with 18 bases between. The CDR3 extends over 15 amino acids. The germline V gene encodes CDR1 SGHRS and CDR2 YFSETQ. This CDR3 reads CASSELTGGLTEAFF. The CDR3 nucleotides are TGCGCCAGCAGTGAATTAACGGGGGGGCTCACTGAAGCTTTCTTT. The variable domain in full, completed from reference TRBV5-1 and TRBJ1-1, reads KAGVTQTPRYLIKTRGQQVTLSCSPISGHRSVSWYQQTPGQGLQFLFEYFSETQRNKGNFPGRFSGRQFSNSRSEMNVSTLELGDSALYLCASSELTGGLTEAFFGQGTRLTVV.